This is a list of T cell receptor beta chains from one sample in a study of a mutant IDH1 vaccine in newly diagnosed glioma. The table came from immunoSEQ multiplex PCR; TCRdb's copy has only in-frame clones and leaves some out. This sample carries around 30,000 clones, about 86% of them seen once, and the ten largest clones take around 13%. No antigen has been identified for these receptors. This material consisted of PBMCs, taken from a glioma patient whose treatment included an IDH1 peptide vaccine. The receptors stem from a woman younger than 45 with glioma. Each CDR3 is given with its conserved first and last residue. A D gene is named only where the DNA matches it firmly. Not all rows give a size; the values are once, few, many and, for expanded clones, a class.

>-|TRBJ1-1|TRBV5-1|few
CASSVGHQNTEAFF
TGCGCCAGCAGCGTGGGACACCAGAACACTGAAGCTTTCTTT
>TRBD1|TRBJ1-5|TRBV4-2|-
CASSQATGGDQPQHF
TGTGCCAGCAGCCAAGCCACAGGGGGCGATCAGCCCCAGCATTTT
>-|TRBJ1-1|TRBV4-1|-
CASSHLTGEAFF
TGCGCCAGCAGCCACCTAACAGGTGAAGCTTTCTTT
>-|TRBJ1-2|TRBV19|-
CASRSGVGYGYTF
TGTGCCAGTAGGTCAGGGGTTGGCTATGGCTACACCTTC
>-|TRBJ1-1|TRBV10-2|medium-sized
CASRENTEAFF
TGCGCCAGCAGGGAGAACACTGAAGCTTTCTTT
>TRBD1|TRBJ1-1|TRBV4-1|-
CASSHETRTGDEAFF
TGCGCCAGCAGCCATGAAACTCGGACAGGGGATGAAGCTTTCTTT
>-|TRBJ1-2|TRBV5-6|-
CASSLEVYGYTF
TGTGCCAGCAGCTTGGAGGTCTATGGCTACACCTTC
>-|TRBJ2-7|TRBV7-8|-
CASSLGGNSYEQYF
TGTGCCAGCAGCTTAGGGGGCAACTCCTACGAGCAGTACTTC
>-|TRBJ2-7|TRBV5-1|-
CASAGTLNEQYF
TGCGCCAGCGCAGGGACCCTTAACGAGCAGTACTTC
>-|TRBJ1-2|TRBV6-6|-
CASRPEGFYGYTF
TGTGCCAGCAGGCCGGAGGGGTTCTATGGCTACACCTTC
>-|TRBJ1-2|TRBV29-1|-
CSVVLAFGGYTF
TGCAGCGTTGTTTTGGCCTTTGGTGGCTACACCTTC
>-|TRBJ2-7|TRBV7-2|once
CASSLAGQSTYEQYF
TGTGCCAGCAGCTTAGCGGGCCAGTCCACCTACGAGCAGTACTTC
>TRBD1|TRBJ1-5|TRBV10-3|-
CASNTGTGEVQPQHF
TGTGCCAGTAACACCGGGACAGGGGAGGTTCAGCCCCAGCATTTT
>-|TRBJ2-7|TRBV21-1|few
CASPQGRGYEQYF
TGTGCCAGCCCACAGGGAAGAGGGTACGAGCAGTACTTC
>-|TRBJ1-1|TRBV6-5|-
CASSSVPNTEAFF
TGTGCCAGCAGTTCGGTCCCGAACACTGAAGCTTTCTTT
>-|TRBJ1-1|TRBV5-6|-
CASSWTVDEAFF
TGTGCCAGCAGCTGGACAGTCGATGAAGCTTTCTTT
>TRBD1|TRBJ2-2|TRBV27|-
CASSLLSYGQGNTGELFF
TGTGCCAGCAGTTTATTATCCTATGGACAGGGCAACACCGGGGAGCTGTTTTTT
>-|TRBJ2-7|TRBV11-2|once
CASSLPREGREQYF
TGTGCCAGCAGCCTACCCCGCGAGGGTAGAGAGCAGTACTTC
>-|TRBJ1-6|TRBV6-1|few
CASSLDVAIHF
TGTGCCAGCAGTCTCGACGTGGCGATCCACTTT
>-|TRBJ1-5|TRBV15|-
CATSELLLGSQPQHF
TGTGCCACCAGCGAGCTCTTATTAGGTTCTCAGCCCCAGCATTTT
>TRBD1|TRBJ1-5|TRBV5-6|-
CASSLRDRQGQPQHF
TGTGCCAGCAGCTTGCGGGACCGACAGGGCCAGCCCCAGCATTTT
>-|TRBJ1-1|TRBV5-6|-
CASSFSATERGEAFF
TGTGCCAGCAGCTTTTCCGCGACAGAAAGGGGGGAAGCTTTCTTT
>-|TRBJ1-2|TRBV19|-
CASSIGTAYGYTF
TGTGCCAGTAGTATAGGGACAGCTTATGGCTACACCTTC
>TRBD1|TRBJ1-1|TRBV7-2|few
CASSSQGGANTEAFF
TGTGCCAGCAGCTCGCAGGGGGGGGCGAACACTGAAGCTTTCTTT
>-|TRBJ2-7|TRBV2|-
CASSGEGTYEQYF
TGTGCCAGCAGTGGCGAGGGAACCTACGAGCAGTACTTC
>-|TRBJ1-1|TRBV4-3|-
CASSQDLGRNTEAFF
TGCGCCAGCAGCCAAGATCTAGGGAGAAACACTGAAGCTTTCTTT
>-|TRBJ1-1|TRBV7-9|-
CASSFTFHTEAFF
TGTGCCAGCAGCTTTACATTTCACACTGAAGCTTTCTTT
>-|TRBJ2-1|TRBV18|-
CASSPPFSGGFSNEQFF
TGTGCCAGCTCACCACCTTTTTCCGGGGGCTTTAGCAATGAGCAGTTCTTC
>TRBD1|TRBJ2-1|TRBV29-1|-
CSVTDRDSYNEQFF
TGCAGCGTCACGGACAGGGACTCCTACAATGAGCAGTTCTTC
>-|TRBJ2-2|TRBV7-2|-
CASSLKLGLANTGELFF
TGTGCCAGCAGCCTAAAGCTGGGACTCGCGAACACCGGGGAGCTGTTTTTT
>TRBD2|TRBJ2-1|TRBV9|-
CASSVDGGGLAGVGNEQFF
TGTGCCAGCAGCGTAGATGGAGGGGGACTAGCGGGGGTAGGGAATGAGCAGTTCTTC
>TRBD1|TRBJ2-7|TRBV30|-
CAWSQQGYEQYF
TGTGCCTGGAGTCAACAGGGGTACGAGCAGTACTTC
>TRBD2|TRBJ2-3|TRBV4-1|-
CASSQVWSGGANTQYF
TGCGCCAGCAGCCAAGTCTGGAGCGGGGGGGCCAATACGCAGTATTTT
>-|TRBJ2-1|TRBV29-1|-
CSVELGNEQFF
TGCAGCGTTGAATTGGGCAATGAGCAGTTCTTC
>-|TRBJ1-1|TRBV2|-
CASSGEVTGLGAEAFF
TGTGCCAGCAGTGGCGAGGTCACAGGGCTAGGCGCTGAAGCTTTCTTT
>TRBD2|TRBJ2-7|TRBV4-1|-
CASSQESRGAYEQYF
TGCGCCAGCAGCCAAGAATCGCGGGGGGCCTACGAGCAGTACTTC
>-|TRBJ1-6|TRBV5-8|-
CASSLRMRDSPLHF
TGTGCCAGCAGCTTACGAATGAGGGATTCACCCCTCCACTTT
>TRBD2|TRBJ2-7|TRBV5-5|-
CASSGDYSYSEQYF
TGTGCCAGCAGCGGGGACTATAGCTACTCCGAGCAGTACTTC
>TRBD1|TRBJ2-7|TRBV6-4|-
CARPTGDEQYF
TGTGCCAGACCGACAGGGGACGAGCAGTACTTC